This T cell receptor beta chain was captured by sequencing in a study of blood T cell repertoires in COVID-19. Looking at the study overall: Samples of COVID-19 (acute and convalescent) were obtained from the United States, Italy and Spain. In each case, the material was cDNA or gDNA derived from T cells, B-cell-depleted T cells, or PBMCs.

Only in-frame clones appear in the TCRdb table, and some are missing; sequencing was by immunoSEQ multiplex PCR. Of fewer than 150,000 clones in the sample, around 87% were seen once. The germline V gene has CDR1 KGHSH and CDR2 LQKENI. Trimming took 6 bases from V and 6 from J; bases not matched to a gene: 6. CDR3 size: 14 residues. The TCR was taken from a woman aged 55 to 70 with acute or convalescent COVID-19. This rearrangement joins TRBV18 to TRBJ2-2; 8 nucleotides match TRBD1. The sequenced sample was peripheral blood. The CDR3 region is CASSTGGQSGELFF. DNA for the CDR3: TGTGCCAGCTCTACAGGGGGTCAGTCCGGGGAGCTGTTTTTT.